Each of the 23 T cell receptor beta chains below was sequenced from the same sample in a study of CD8 T cells in Susac syndrome (dated by TCRdb to between 2018 and 2021). Library method: the immunoSEQ multiplex PCR assay. RNA was extracted using the RNeasy kit, and roughly 0.5 to 1 microgram was reverse transcribed with random hexamers. TCRdb reprocessing: public reads trimmed at Q25 with fastp, clones called with MiXCR, in-frame beta chains kept. CDR3 protein sequences are deduplicated, and each keeps its most common genes and DNA. This sample holds approximately 75,000 distinct CDR3 sequences; 95% were observed only once. The ten largest clones represent roughly 0.22% of the sample. Sequencing was done on a sample of CD8+ T cells from PBMCs. These receptors all come from a human donor in good health.

The count of this clonotype is one. The chain carries TRBV29-1 and TRBJ1-2; 12 nucleotides match TRBD1. Germline lookup yields CDR1 SQVTM and CDR2 ANQGSEA. The CDR3 loop spans 13 amino acids. Trimming at V came to 7 bases and at J to 3 bases, leaving 3 bases not matched to a gene. The CDR3 is CSARDRGHYGYTF. The DNA of the CDR3 is TGCAGCGCCCGGGACAGGGGGCACTATGGCTACACCTTC.

The V gene is TRBV7-2, the J gene TRBJ2-3, with TRBD1 identical over 9 bases. Trimming at V came to 1 base and at J to 2 bases, leaving 10 bases not matched to a gene. Germline-derived CDR1 and CDR2 are SGHTA and FQGNSA. The CDR3 totals 18 residues. CDR3 nucleotide sequence: TGTGCCAGCAGCTTAGGGCCCTTACAGGGGGCACACACAGATACGCAGTATTTT. The encoded protein is CASSLGPLQGAHTDTQYF. Complete variable domain (other parts from reference TRBV7-2 and TRBJ2-3): GAGVSQSPSNKVTEKGKDVELRCDPISGHTALYWYRQSLGQGLEFLIYFQGNSAPDKSGLPSDRFSAERTGGSVSTLTIQRTQQEDSAVYLCASSLGPLQGAHTDTQYFGPGTRLTVL.

This chain uses TRBV29-1 with TRBJ1-3; D gene unclear. The CDR3 consists of 17 residues. In germline, CDR1 is SQVTM, CDR2 ANQGSEA. V shed 0 bases and J shed 0 bases, with 15 bases lying between them. DNA of the CDR3: TGCAGCGTTGAAGATGGGATGTGGGAGAGCTCTGGAAACACCATATATTTT. This codes for CSVEDGMWESSGNTIYF.

The chain uses TRBV29-1 and TRBJ2-1; the match to TRBD1 covers 8 bases. The CDR3 covers 15 residues. CDR1 and CDR2 from the germline V gene are SQVTM and ANQGSEA. Trimming took 5 bases from V and 3 from J; bases not matched to a gene: 9. The CDR3 nucleotides are TGCAGCGTTTCGACAGGGGCGAGGGTCTACAATGAGCAGTTCTTC. Amino acids: CSVSTGARVYNEQFF.

This sequence joins TRBV27 and TRBJ1-2; D not certain. Per the germline V gene, CDR1 is MNHEY and CDR2 is SMNVEV (reference sequence). V shed 6 bases and J shed 10 bases, with 18 bases lying between them. The length of the CDR3 is 13 residues. In nucleotides, the CDR3 is TGTGCCAGCAGCCATCGAGGTTCAGGTGACTACACCTTC. As protein: CASSHRGSGDYTF.

The rearrangement uses TRBV7-9 and TRBJ2-2; unclear D gene. This CDR3 has 13 amino acids. CDR1 and CDR2 (germline): SEHNR, FQNEAQ (reference sequence). The ends were cut back, 5 bases at V and 3 bases at J, with 7 bases in the middle. The DNA of the CDR3 is TGTGCCAGCAGCGCACCCCACACCGGGGAGCTGTTTTTT. Encoded protein: CASSAPHTGELFF.

This clonotype was observed once. V and J are TRBV4-1 and TRBJ1-5; D is unresolved. Trimming left V 0 bases short and J 2 bases short, with 8 bases between. The CDR3 runs to 15 residues. Per the germline V gene, CDR1 is MGHRA and CDR2 is YSYEKL. DNA of the CDR3: TGCGCCAGCAGCCAAGATCTTGAGGGCAATCAGCCCCAGCATTTT. This encodes CASSQDLEGNQPQHF.

The chain couples TRBV4-3 to TRBJ2-1; 7 nucleotides line up with TRBD2. J was trimmed by 6 bases and V by 3 bases; bases with no gene match: 8. Germline CDR1 reads LGHNA; CDR2 reads YSLEER. The CDR3 loop spans 15 amino acids. The chain's CDR3 is CASSQDSREVNEQFF. The DNA for the CDR3 is TGCGCCAGCAGCCAGGACTCCCGGGAGGTCAATGAGCAGTTCTTC.

This clonotype was counted a single time. The rearrangement joins TRBV29-1 to TRBJ2-5; TRBD2 matches 9 bases. The CDR3 is 14 amino acids. J gave up 0 bases and V 2 bases, and 1 base lay outside the gene matches. The germline V gene has CDR1 SQVTM and CDR2 ANQGSEA. The CDR3 DNA follows: TGCAGCGTTGAACTAGCGGGGAACCAAGAGACCCAGTACTTC. Protein product: CSVELAGNQETQYF.

V is TRBV5-6 and J is TRBJ2-1; D not resolved. Looked up from germline, CDR1 is SGHDT and CDR2 is YYEEEE. The CDR3 sequence is 11 residues long. V lost 0 bases and J 9 bases, leaving 4 bases between the germline ends. CDR3 sequence: CASSLALEQFF. The CDR3 region has the DNA TGTGCCAGCAGCTTGGCGCTTGAGCAGTTCTTC.

This clonotype was seen once. The genes are TRBV4-3 and TRBJ2-3; 10 bases map to TRBD2. The CDR3 contains 17 residues. Trimming cost V 0 bases and J 5 bases; bases outside gene matches: 8. Germline V gene lookup returns CDR1 LGHNA and CDR2 YSLEER. The CDR3 DNA follows: TGCGCCAGCAGCCAAGATGAGCTAGCGGGGGAAGGAGATACGCAGTATTTT. Its translation: CASSQDELAGEGDTQYF.

This chain connects TRBV14 to TRBJ2-6; 8 bases line up with TRBD2. Germline V gene data show CDR1 as SGHDN and CDR2 as FVKESK. CDR3 length: 19 amino acids. With V trimmed by 1 base and J by 0 bases, 8 bases remained unmatched. The CDR3 bases are TGTGCCAGCAGCCAAGTCGCTTTAGCGGGGATCTCTGGGGCCAACGTCCTGACTTTC. Its protein is CASSQVALAGISGANVLTF.

This chain uses TRBV29-1 with TRBJ1-2; the D is unclear. Trimming removed 5 bases from V and 2 bases from J, with 12 bases in between. The CDR3 runs to 13 residues. CDR1 and CDR2 from the germline V gene are SQVTM and ANQGSEA. The CDR3 reads CSVPASLNYGYTF. The CDR3 DNA reads TGCAGCGTTCCAGCCAGCCTCAACTATGGCTACACCTTC.

The genes are TRBV4-1 and TRBJ2-1, with 9 bases aligning to TRBD1. V shed 4 bases, J shed 3 bases, and the junction held 7 bases outside the gene matches. The CDR3 is 16 amino acids. CDR1 MGHRA and CDR2 YSYEKL come from the germline V gene. CDR3 coding DNA: TGCGCCAGCAGCCGCTTAACAGGGGGCAACTACAATGAGCAGTTCTTC. Translating gives CASSRLTGGNYNEQFF.

The chain has TRBV7-2 and TRBJ2-2, with D tentatively TRBD2 (5 bases). The CDR3 runs 15 residues. Trimming removed 4 bases from V and 3 bases from J, with 12 bases in between. Germline CDR1 is SGHTA and CDR2 is FQGNSA. The CDR3: CASSYSGLDTGELFF. The CDR3 DNA follows: TGTGCCAGCAGCTATTCCGGACTCGACACCGGGGAGCTGTTTTTT.

This clonotype has a single count. V and J are TRBV2 and TRBJ2-7, with D possibly matching TRBD2 (6 bases). V shed 7 bases and J shed 3 bases, with 13 bases lying between them. The CDR3 loop spans 13 amino acids. The germline V gene has CDR1 SNHLY and CDR2 FYNNEI. Here the CDR3 reads CASTAAGLYEQYF. Here the CDR3 DNA reads TGTGCCAGCACGGCGGCGGGGCTCTACGAGCAGTACTTC.

The genes are TRBV3-1 and TRBJ1-4, with D tentatively TRBD1 (5 bases). Trimming left V 0 bases short and J 8 bases short, with 13 bases between. The length of the CDR3 is 15 residues. Germline V gives CDR1 LGHDT, CDR2 YNNKEL (reference sequence). The CDR3 region is CASSQDLAGLEKLFF. CDR3 nucleotide sequence: TGTGCCAGCAGCCAAGACTTGGCAGGGTTAGAAAAACTGTTTTTT. Complete variable domain (other parts from reference TRBV3-1 and TRBJ1-4): DTAVSQTPKYLVTQMGNDKSIKCEQNLGHDTMYWYKQDSKKFLKIMFSYNNKELIINETVPNRFSPKSPDKAHLNLHINSLELGDSAVYFCASSQDLAGLEKLFFGSGTQLSVL.

This chain uses TRBV27 with TRBJ1-1; possibly TRBD1 for D (6 bases). CDR3 length equals 14 residues. Looked up from germline, CDR1 is MNHEY and CDR2 is SMNVEV (reference sequence). Between the trimmed V and J ends, which lost 3 bases and 11 bases, there was a span of 19 bases. CDR3 loop: CASSFGGPHTGAFF. Here the CDR3 DNA reads TGTGCCAGCAGTTTCGGGGGGCCCCACACTGGGGCTTTCTTT.

Written as DNA, the CDR3 is TGTGCCAGCAGCTTAAGCGGTTCGGGCCACAATGAGCAGTTCTTC. Its protein product is CASSLSGSGHNEQFF. This chain links TRBV7-3 with TRBJ2-1; D not resolved. Germline V gives CDR1 SGHTA, CDR2 FQGTGA. V lost 1 base, J lost 5 bases, and 12 bases lay in between. CDR3 length: 15 residues.

In this sample, this clonotype turned up once. The V call is TRBV30, the J call TRBJ1-1; D call uncertain. The germline CDR1 and CDR2 sequences are GTSNPN and SVGIG (reference sequence). CDR3 length: 12 amino acids. V was clipped by 5 bases and J by 0 bases, with 7 bases between them. The DNA of the CDR3 is TGTGCCTGGTATCTAATGAACACTGAAGCTTTCTTT. Its translation is CAWYLMNTEAFF.

The V and J genes are TRBV5-6 and TRBJ2-7; 7 bases align to TRBD1. The CDR3 totals 12 residues. Looked up from germline, CDR1 is SGHDT and CDR2 is YYEEEE. V trimming: 4 bases; J trimming: 9 bases; junction bases outside the gene matches: 7. The CDR3 protein is CASSQPRGRQYV. CDR3 nucleotide sequence: TGTGCCAGCAGCCAGCCCAGGGGGAGGCAGTACGTC.

V gene TRBV7-2 combines with J gene TRBJ2-7; D unclear. V was trimmed by 5 bases and J by 3 bases, leaving 17 bases between them. The CDR3 runs 15 residues. Germline V gene lookup returns CDR1 SGHTA and CDR2 FQGNSA. CDR3 sequence (DNA): TGTGCCAGCAGCCCTCTTCCCCCCTCCGACTACGAGCAGTACTTC. Amino acid sequence: CASSPLPPSDYEQYF. The full variable domain, completed using reference TRBV7-2 and TRBJ2-7, is GAGVSQSPSNKVTEKGKDVELRCDPISGHTALYWYRQSLGQGLEFLIYFQGNSAPDKSGLPSDRFSAERTGGSVSTLTIQRTQQEDSAVYLCASSPLPPSDYEQYFGPGTRLTVT.

This chain uses TRBV9 with TRBJ2-1; D uncertain. This CDR3 spans 14 amino acids. Trimming pared 2 bases from V and 4 bases from J, leaving 10 bases between. Germline V CDR1 and CDR2: SGDLS, YYNGEE. In DNA, the CDR3 is TGTGCCAGCAGCGTTAACCCCGCTTACAATGAGCAGTTCTTC. It translates to CASSVNPAYNEQFF.